This T cell receptor (beta chain) was identified in a study of T cell repertoires in cytomegalovirus infection. At the level of the study: The authors used CMV epitopes that were HLA-C-restricted (recently identified) and HLA-B-restricted (well studied). General study findings and limits: The ex vivo response was dominated by HLA-C-restricted CMV-specific TCR beta clonotypes. Cumulative public TCR beta family frequency identified CMV carriers with the relevant HLA.

TCRdb re-derived calls from the reads in MiXCR, one entry per CDR3 protein. This table has about 160,000 distinct CDR3 sequences, less than 25% appearing once. The CDR3 runs 15 residues. V was pared by 4 bases and J by 5 bases, with 17 bases between. Germline CDR1 reads MNHEY; CDR2 reads SMNVEV (reference sequence). To note about this clonotype: The antigen is not known.

The J gene is TRBJ1-1, the V gene TRBV27, with TRBD1 as a possible D gene (5 bases). Sequenced here: CD8+ T cells from cultured PBMCs, sampled from culture after CMV antigen stimulation. This clonotype originated in a human donor in good health (CMV status not recorded). Some clones in this sample may be carry-over from other donors' samples. The CDR3 nucleotides are TGTGCCAGCAGTTCCCCGACAGATTCTTGGACTGAAGCTTTCTTT. It translates to CASSSPTDSWTEAFF.